The TCR beta chain described here comes from a study of control samples from healthy donors and cancer patients. Trimming removed 0 bases from V and 7 bases from J; junction bases left unmatched: 2. Germline V gives CDR1 SGHRS, CDR2 YFSETQ. CDR3 length: 16 residues. This clone was detected once. Some clones are missing from TCRdb's copy, which holds only in-frame ones; the method was immunoSEQ multiplex PCR. This table has some 160,000 clones, around 90% appearing once. The TCR originated in a woman in her twenties or thirties in good health. J is TRBJ2-1 and V is TRBV5-1; 15 nucleotides line up with TRBD2. Specimen: blood. CDR3 loop: CASSLAGTSGGNEQFF. The CDR3 coding sequence is TGCGCCAGCAGCTTGGCCGGGACTAGCGGGGGGAATGAGCAGTTCTTC.